These T cell receptor beta chains were read from a single sample in a study of Graves' ophthalmopathy and Graves' hyperthyroidism. One entry per CDR3 protein, called by TCRdb with MiXCR from the multiplex PCR reads. The table has 600,000 to 950,000 distinct CDR3 sequences, 40% seen once; the top ten hold about 40%. The specimen sequenced was peripheral blood. The receptors come from an adult man with Graves' ophthalmopathy. The CDR3 runs from the conserved cysteine through the conserved F or W. D genes are given only for firm matches. Clone size is stated in some rows and not others, as once, few, many or a class when expanded.

clone size	D gene	V gene	J gene	CDR3 DNA	CDR3 protein
-	TRBD2	TRBV7-2	TRBJ2-5	TGTGCCAGCAGCTTAGCTGCGGGGGGGATTAAAGAGACCCAGTACTTC	CASSLAAGGIKETQYF
many	TRBD1	TRBV20-1	TRBJ1-1	TGCAGTGCTAGGGGTGGGACAGTGAACACTGAAGCTTTCTTT	CSARGGTVNTEAFF
once	TRBD1	TRBV29-1	TRBJ1-5	TGCAGCCAAGACCCCAGGGGGGCGGGACAGCCCCAGCATTTT	CSQDPRGAGQPQHF
few	-	TRBV4-3	TRBJ1-1	TGCGCCAGCAGCCAAATCCTTCTCACTGAAGCTTTCTTT	CASSQILLTEAFF
few	-	TRBV5-1	TRBJ2-7	TGCGCCAGCAGTGGGACGGAACGTGGGGAGCAGTACTTC	CASSGTERGEQYF
many	-	TRBV20-1	TRBJ2-7	TGCAGTCCAAGAGACACATACGAGCAGTACTTC	CSPRDTYEQYF
-	-	TRBV6-5	TRBJ1-2	TGTGCCAACAGCCGAAGGGGACGGACTAACTATGGCTACACCTTC	CANSRRGRTNYGYTF
-	-	TRBV7-8	TRBJ2-6	-	CACSVEDETGVGANVLTF
-	-	TRBV7-9	TRBJ1-1	TGTGCCAGCAGATCAAAGGCGGAGCGACCCCTGAACACTGAAGCTTTCTTT	CASRSKAERPLNTEAFF
-	TRBD1	TRBV12-3/TRBV12-4	TRBJ1-1	TGTGCCAGCAGACTCATCTGGGACAGGGCCGCTGAAGCTTTCTTT	CASRLIWDRAAEAFF
few	-	TRBV29-1	TRBJ2-7	TGCAGCGTTGAGAGAGACAGGTCCTACGAGCAGTACTTC	CSVERDRSYEQYF
-	-	TRBV19	TRBJ1-1	TGTGCTAGTAGGGGGGGCGCCGTGAACACTGAAGCTTTCTTT	CASRGGAVNTEAFF
-	TRBD1	TRBV10-3	TRBJ1-2	TGTGCCATCAGTGAAGGACCTAACAGGGGGCGGTATGGCTACACCTTC	CAISEGPNRGRYGYTF
many	-	TRBV7-2	TRBJ2-5	TGTGCCAGCAGCCGTTTGGGGGTCCAAGAGACCCAGTACTTC	CASSRLGVQETQYF
few	-	TRBV5-1	TRBJ1-1	TGCGCCAGCAGCTTAGGTCGATTGGTAGGGAACACTGAAGCTTTCTTT	CASSLGRLVGNTEAFF
-	-	TRBV7-2	TRBJ2-6	TGTGCCAGCAGGCCGGGGATTGCGATATCTGGGGCCAACGTCCTGACTTTC	CASRPGIAISGANVLTF
-	TRBD2	TRBV20-1	TRBJ2-5	TGCAGTGCCCCCTCCCAAAGTGTGGGAGGGCCTCAAGAGACCCAGTACTTC	CSAPSQSVGGPQETQYF
-	TRBD1	TRBV7-2	TRBJ2-7	TGTGCCAGCAGTTGGACAGGGGGCCTGAGCTCCTACGAGCAGTACTTC	CASSWTGGLSSYEQYF
few	TRBD1	TRBV24-1	TRBJ1-5	TGTGCCAGCAGTGGGGACAGGGGGTTGGGTCAGCCCCAGCATTTT	CASSGDRGLGQPQHF
few	TRBD1	TRBV9	TRBJ1-1	TGTGCCAGCAGCCGCGGGACAGATAACACTGAAGCTTTCTTT	CASSRGTDNTEAFF
few	TRBD1	TRBV10-1	TRBJ2-5	TGCGCCAGCAGTGAGCCCCAGACAGGGAACCAAGAGACCCAGTACTTC	CASSEPQTGNQETQYF
many	-	TRBV29-1	TRBJ1-6	TGCAGCGTTGAAAGCAGGGCTGGTTCACCCCTCCACTTT	CSVESRAGSPLHF
many	TRBD1	TRBV19	TRBJ1-6	TGTGCCAGTAAGCCGGGACAGGGATCACCCCTCCACTTT	CASKPGQGSPLHF
few	-	TRBV19	TRBJ2-7	TGTGCCAGTAGTATTCGGGTTGGAGACTACGAGCAGTACTTC	CASSIRVGDYEQYF
-	-	TRBV19	TRBJ1-1	TGTGCCAGTAGTATAGAGGGGGCGGCTGAAGCTTTCTTT	CASSIEGAAEAFF
-	TRBD2	TRBV7-9	TRBJ2-6	TGCGCCAGCGTCTTTAGCGGGAGTGGCTCTAGGGCCAACGTCCTGACTTTC	CASVFSGSGSRANVLTF
many	-	TRBV20-1	TRBJ1-6	TGCAGTGCTCGATCAATCCCCTATAATTCACCCCTCCACTTT	CSARSIPYNSPLHF
many	-	TRBV29-1	TRBJ1-1	TGCAGCATTCGCTCACAGGGTGGCACTGAAGCTTTCTTT	CSIRSQGGTEAFF
once	TRBD1	TRBV7-9	TRBJ1-1	TGTGCCAGCGTCACTAAGGGACAGGGTGAAGCTTTCTTT	CASVTKGQGEAFF
-	TRBD1	TRBV11-3	TRBJ1-4	TGTGCCAGCAGCTTAGGCTTGTTTGCACAGGGGTCAGAAAAACTGTTTTTT	CASSLGLFAQGSEKLFF
-	-	TRBV7-9	TRBJ2-2	TGTGCCAGCAGTGATTGGGGGGCGTCCGGGGAGCTGTTTTTT	CASSDWGASGELFF
many	-	TRBV20-1	TRBJ1-2	TGCAGTGCACGGGCTCAGGGATATCCTAACTATGGCTACACCTTC	CSARAQGYPNYGYTF
-	TRBD2	TRBV7-9	TRBJ2-2	TGTGCCAGCAGCCCGGGACTAGCCGGCGGGGAGCTGTTTTTT	CASSPGLAGGELFF
-	-	TRBV30	TRBJ2-7	TGTGCCTGGACCTCAGGCTACGAGCAGTACTTC	CAWTSGYEQYF
-	TRBD1	TRBV6-2/TRBV6-3	TRBJ2-7	TGTGCCAGCAGTTACATGGGACAGATCGAGCAGTACTTC	CASSYMGQIEQYF
many	TRBD1	TRBV7-2	TRBJ2-5	TGTGCCAGCAGCCCCGGAGGACAGGGGGGTGAGACCCAGTACTTC	CASSPGGQGGETQYF
-	-	TRBV27	TRBJ1-5	TGTGCCAGCAGCCAAGTTCCGGGGAATCAGCCCCAGCATTTT	CASSQVPGNQPQHF
few	-	TRBV19	TRBJ1-1	TGTGCCAGTAACTTCCGAGTGAACACTGAAGCTTTCTTT	CASNFRVNTEAFF
many	TRBD2	TRBV12-3/TRBV12-4	TRBJ2-7	TGTGCCAGCAGTTTAGGCGGGAGCGGATACGAGCAGTACTTC	CASSLGGSGYEQYF
many	-	TRBV15	TRBJ1-6	TGTGCCACCAGCAGAGATTGGGGGGCAGGTAATTCACCCCTCCACTTT	CATSRDWGAGNSPLHF
-	-	TRBV27	TRBJ2-2	TGTGCCAGCAGTTTATCTTACCACACCGGGGAGCTGTTTTTT	CASSLSYHTGELFF
-	TRBD1	TRBV7-9	TRBJ1-6	TGTGCCAGCAGCTTAGTCCAGGGGGCTTCACCCCTCCACTTT	CASSLVQGASPLHF
many	-	TRBV4-1	TRBJ1-6	TGCGCCAGCAGCCAGCGGGGCAGTAACAATTCACCCCTCCACTTT	CASSQRGSNNSPLHF
few	-	TRBV5-1	TRBJ1-3	TGCGCCAGCAGCTCGACCTCCACAGGGTTTGCTGGAAACACCATATATTTT	CASSSTSTGFAGNTIYF
many	-	TRBV29-1	TRBJ2-5	TGCAGCGTTGGGGGATCGAGAGGGGCGCAGGGGGAGACCCAGTACTTC	CSVGGSRGAQGETQYF
-	-	TRBV24-1	TRBJ1-5	TGTGCCAGCAGTCGGACCCGAAACTACAATCAGCCCCAGCATTTT	CASSRTRNYNQPQHF
few	TRBD1	TRBV7-9	TRBJ2-1	TGTGCCAGCAGCTTAGGCCGTGGGGACAGACAGTTCTTC	CASSLGRGDRQFF
-	-	TRBV10-3	TRBJ2-7	TGTGCCAGCAGTTACTCGATCGGGGGAAACTACGAGCAGTACTTC	CASSYSIGGNYEQYF
many	TRBD1	TRBV10-3	TRBJ1-1	TGTGCCATCGCGACAGGGTCGGGGACTGAAGCTTTCTTT	CAIATGSGTEAFF
few	TRBD1	TRBV20-1	TRBJ2-7	TGCAGTGCCCTCCGGGACAGTTTCGAGCAGTACTTC	CSALRDSFEQYF
few	-	TRBV2	TRBJ2-7	TGTGCCAGCAACTCAGGGTCCTCCTACGAGCAGTACTTC	CASNSGSSYEQYF
-	-	TRBV10-3	TRBJ2-7	TGTGCCATCAGTGAGTCGATCAGCGTGGGAGTCTACGAGCAGTACTTC	CAISESISVGVYEQYF
-	-	TRBV10-1	TRBJ2-5	TGCGCCAGCAGTGCCCGGGCATCCCGAGCCGGGACTCGAGATGGGGCCCAGTACTTC	CASSARASRAGTRDGAQYF
many	TRBD1	TRBV19	TRBJ2-7	TGTGCCAGTAGCTTCGGGACAGGGCCCTACGAGCAGTACTTC	CASSFGTGPYEQYF
-	-	TRBV7-3	TRBJ2-5	TGTGCCAGCAGCTTAACGTCTGGCCTTAGTGGGGAGACCCAGTACTTC	CASSLTSGLSGETQYF
-	-	TRBV7-9	TRBJ2-7	TGTGCCAGCAGAAAACAGGGGAGGGATTACGAGCAGTACTTC	CASRKQGRDYEQYF
-	-	TRBV14	TRBJ1-1	TGTGCCAGCAGCCCTAGGTGGGGGGATGCTGAAGCTTTCTTT	CASSPRWGDAEAFF
many	-	TRBV4-1	TRBJ1-4	TGCGCCAGCAGCCTCGTATGGGCGGGGGGAAAACTGTTTTTT	CASSLVWAGGKLFF
many	TRBD1	TRBV20-1	TRBJ1-2	TGCAGTGCTGTCTCCAGGGGGCGCGTAGATGGCTACACCTTC	CSAVSRGRVDGYTF